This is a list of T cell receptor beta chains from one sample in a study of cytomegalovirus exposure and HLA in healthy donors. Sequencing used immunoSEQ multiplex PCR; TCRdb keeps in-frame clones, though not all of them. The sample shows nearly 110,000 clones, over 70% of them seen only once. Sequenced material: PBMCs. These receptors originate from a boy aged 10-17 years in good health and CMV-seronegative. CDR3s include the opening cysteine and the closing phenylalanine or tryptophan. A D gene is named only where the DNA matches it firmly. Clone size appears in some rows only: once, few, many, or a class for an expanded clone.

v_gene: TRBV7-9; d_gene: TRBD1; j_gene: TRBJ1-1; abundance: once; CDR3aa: CASSLKAGGRYTEAFF; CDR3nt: TGTGCCAGCAGCTTAAAGGCAGGGGGACGGTACACTGAAGCTTTCTTT
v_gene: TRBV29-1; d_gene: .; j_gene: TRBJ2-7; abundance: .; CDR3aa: CSVVISSTYEQYF; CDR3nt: TGCAGCGTTGTTATTAGTTCAACCTACGAGCAGTACTTC
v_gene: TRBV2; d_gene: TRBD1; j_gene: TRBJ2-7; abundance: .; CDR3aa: CAFSRDRTYYEQYF; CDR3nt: TGTGCCTTCTCTCGGGACAGGACATACTACGAGCAGTACTTC
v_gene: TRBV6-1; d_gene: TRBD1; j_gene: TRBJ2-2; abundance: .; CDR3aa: CASRGTGETGELFF; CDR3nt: TGTGCCAGCAGGGGGACAGGGGAGACCGGGGAGCTGTTTTTT
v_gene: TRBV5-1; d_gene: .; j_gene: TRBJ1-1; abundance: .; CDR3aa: CASSLNQDTEAFF; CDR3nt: TGCGCCAGCAGCTTGAACCAGGACACTGAAGCTTTCTTT
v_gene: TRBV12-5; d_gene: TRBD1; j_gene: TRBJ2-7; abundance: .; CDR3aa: CASGYGTDNEQYF; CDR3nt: TGTGCTAGTGGTTACGGGACAGACAACGAGCAGTACTTC
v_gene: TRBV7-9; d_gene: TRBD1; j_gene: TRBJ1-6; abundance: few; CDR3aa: CASSFGQGSSPLHF; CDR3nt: TGTGCCAGCAGCTTCGGACAGGGTAGTTCACCCCTCCACTTT
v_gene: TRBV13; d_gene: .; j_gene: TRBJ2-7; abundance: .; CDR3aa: CASSLGGGAYEQYF; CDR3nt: TGTGCCAGCAGCTTAGGAGGAGGGGCCTACGAGCAGTACTTC
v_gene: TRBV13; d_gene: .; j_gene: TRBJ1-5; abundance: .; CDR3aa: CASSNQGLGQPQHF; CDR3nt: TGTGCCAGCAGCAACCAGGGATTGGGTCAGCCCCAGCATTTT
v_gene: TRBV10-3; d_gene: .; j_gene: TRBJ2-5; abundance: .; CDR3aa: CAISGQSGGETQYF; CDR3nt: TGTGCCATCAGTGGCCAAAGCGGAGGAGAGACCCAGTACTTC
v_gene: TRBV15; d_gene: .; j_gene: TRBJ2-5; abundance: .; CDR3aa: CATSFTGTPKETQYF; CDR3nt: TGTGCCACCAGCTTCACCGGGACACCCAAAGAGACCCAGTACTTC
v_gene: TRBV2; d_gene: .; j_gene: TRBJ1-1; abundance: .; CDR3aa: CASRESHMDTEAFF; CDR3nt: TGTGCCAGCAGGGAGAGTCACATGGACACTGAAGCTTTCTTT
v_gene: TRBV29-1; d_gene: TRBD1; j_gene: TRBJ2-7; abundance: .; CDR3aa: CSVRGTASYEQYF; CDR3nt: TGCAGCGTTCGAGGGACAGCCTCCTACGAGCAGTACTTC
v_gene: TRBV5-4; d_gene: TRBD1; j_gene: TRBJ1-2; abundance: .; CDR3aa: CASSLALGAGGGYTF; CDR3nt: TGTGCCAGCAGCTTGGCCCTCGGGGCAGGGGGTGGCTACACCTTC
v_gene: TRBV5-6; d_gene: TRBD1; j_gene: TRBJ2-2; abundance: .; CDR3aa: CASSLGDRERSGELFF; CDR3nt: TGTGCCAGCAGCTTGGGGGACAGGGAAAGGAGCGGGGAGCTGTTTTTT
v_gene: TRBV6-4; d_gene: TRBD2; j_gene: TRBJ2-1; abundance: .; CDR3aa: CASSGEAGGGHNEQFF; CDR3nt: TGTGCCAGCAGTGGGGAAGCGGGAGGAGGCCACAATGAGCAGTTCTTC